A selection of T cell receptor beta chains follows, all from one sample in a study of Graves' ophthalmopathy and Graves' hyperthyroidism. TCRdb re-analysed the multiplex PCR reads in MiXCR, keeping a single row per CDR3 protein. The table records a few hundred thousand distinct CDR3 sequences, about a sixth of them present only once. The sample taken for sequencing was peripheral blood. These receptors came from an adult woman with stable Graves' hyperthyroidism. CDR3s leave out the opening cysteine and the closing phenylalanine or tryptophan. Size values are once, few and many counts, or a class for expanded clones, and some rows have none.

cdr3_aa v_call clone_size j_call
ASSLRSGELF TRBV28 many TRBJ2-2
ASSLGGHRQETQY TRBV11-2 many TRBJ2-5
SVVQLAEGYT TRBV29-1 many TRBJ1-2
SVAGKGNTIY TRBV29-1 many TRBJ1-3
ASSNRDRGQPQH TRBV19 many TRBJ1-5
ATSAGEGGLTEAF TRBV24-1 many TRBJ1-1
AISVGGNTEAF TRBV10-3 once TRBJ1-1
ASSQAGQGTYEQY TRBV3-1 NA TRBJ2-7
ASSLLAELH TRBV7-9 NA TRBJ1-6
ASSLGATQETQY TRBV7-2 many TRBJ2-5
ASSFVQKDQPQH TRBV12-3/TRBV12-4 NA TRBJ1-5
ASRPGQGRGGGVAQY TRBV27 many TRBJ2-5
ASSSYGTADYEQY TRBV28 many TRBJ2-7
ASNYGGDRPTYEQY TRBV11-2 few TRBJ2-7
ASSLETVGLGTEAF TRBV4-1 few TRBJ1-1
AWGPANTEAF TRBV30 few TRBJ1-1
SARDSMPYEQY TRBV20-1 many TRBJ2-7
ASSSGQGVDTGELF TRBV12-3/TRBV12-4 many TRBJ2-2
ASSLAQGARQPQH TRBV5-6 NA TRBJ1-5